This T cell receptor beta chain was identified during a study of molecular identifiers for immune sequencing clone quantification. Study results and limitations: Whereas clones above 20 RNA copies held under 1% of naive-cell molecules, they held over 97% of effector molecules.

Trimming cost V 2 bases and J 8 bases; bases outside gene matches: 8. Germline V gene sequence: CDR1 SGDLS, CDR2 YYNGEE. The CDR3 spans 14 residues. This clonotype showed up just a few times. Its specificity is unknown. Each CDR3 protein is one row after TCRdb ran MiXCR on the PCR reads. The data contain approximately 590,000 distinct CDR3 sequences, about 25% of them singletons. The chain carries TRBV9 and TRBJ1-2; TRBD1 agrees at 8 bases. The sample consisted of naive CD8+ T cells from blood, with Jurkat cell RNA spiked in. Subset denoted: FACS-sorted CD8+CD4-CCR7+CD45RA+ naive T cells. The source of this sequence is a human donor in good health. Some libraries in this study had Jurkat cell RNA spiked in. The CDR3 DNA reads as TGTGCCAGCAGCGTTGGGCAGGGGGCAGGAGGCTACACCTTC. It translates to CASSVGQGAGGYTF.